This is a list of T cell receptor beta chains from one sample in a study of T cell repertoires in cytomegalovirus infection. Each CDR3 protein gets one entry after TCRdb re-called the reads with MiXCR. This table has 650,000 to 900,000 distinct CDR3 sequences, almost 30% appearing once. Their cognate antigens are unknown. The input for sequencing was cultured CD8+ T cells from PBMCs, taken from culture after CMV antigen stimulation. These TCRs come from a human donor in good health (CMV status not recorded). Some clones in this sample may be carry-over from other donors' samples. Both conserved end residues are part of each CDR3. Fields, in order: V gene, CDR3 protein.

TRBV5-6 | CASRSTGSPEAFF
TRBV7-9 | CASRAGMNTEAFF
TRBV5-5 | CASSIRTDSYNEQFF
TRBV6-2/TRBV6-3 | CASSYRLAGDTQYF
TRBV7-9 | CASSLAGSNQPQHF
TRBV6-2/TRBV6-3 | CASSYEQGRQPQHF
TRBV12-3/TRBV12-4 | CASSRTEVMNTEAFF
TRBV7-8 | CASSSTVVAKNIQYF
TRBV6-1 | CASSVKVRPDTQYF
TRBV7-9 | CASSPPGLNNQPQHF
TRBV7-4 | CASSLWASGYNEQFF
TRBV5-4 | CASSLMTGGGYEQYF
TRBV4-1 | CASSQDHGYQEPQHF
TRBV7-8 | CASSFGTGGGTEAFF
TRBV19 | CASSSASETQYF
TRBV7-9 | CASSADKGRGANYGYTF
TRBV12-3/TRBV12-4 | CASGQGGNYEQYF
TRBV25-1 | CASSGVEGKSGTNEKLFF
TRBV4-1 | CASSPPGVGVQETQYF
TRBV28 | CASSLWDRGAGELFF
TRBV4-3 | CASSQEATSNQPQHF
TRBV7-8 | CASSTTTTWTKESNQPQHF
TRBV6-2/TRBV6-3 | CASSYSLAKADEQFF
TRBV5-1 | CASSLVQHMNTEAFF
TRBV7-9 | CASSPTRQILETQYF
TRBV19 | CASTFDILNTEAFF
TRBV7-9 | CASSKTGGTETQYF
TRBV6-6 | CASSYVRVAGTDTQYF